This TCR beta chain was found in a study of OX40 agonist ivuxolimab in advanced cancers. Background on the whole study: Ivuxolimab, which targeted the costimulatory receptor OX40 (CD134), was an agonistic, fully human IgG2 monoclonal antibody. Intravenous ivuxolimab was administered to patients every 2 weeks at six dose levels: 0.01, 0.1, 0.3, 1.5, 3 and 10 mg/kg. Of the approximately 54 dose-escalation patients, hepatocellular carcinoma was present in roughly 19, melanoma in roughly 15, renal cell carcinoma in 9 and head and neck cancer in 9. A male proportion of about 79% and a mean age of approximately 55 years, ranging from about 23 to 79, were recorded for the dose-escalation cohort. Prior anti-PD-1, anti-PD-L1 or anti-CTLA-4 therapy was permitted, and approximately 39% of dose-escalation patients had received checkpoint inhibitors. Partial responses occurred in three dose-escalation patients: two with cutaneous melanoma and one with hepatocellular carcinoma. The purpose of peripheral TCRbeta sequencing was to test whether ivuxolimab changed TCR sequence diversity and led to clonal T-cell expansion. The paper covers the monotherapy dose-escalation part of the phase I ivuxolimab trial, which included N of about 56 patients. What the work shows at the level of the full study, not this receptor alone: At doses of 0.1 to 3.0 mg/kg, clonal expansion of both CD4+ and CD8+ blood T cells was observed from baseline to week 6. Antigen specificity was not determined for the clonally expanded peripheral T cells. Low levels of normalized T-cell clonal expansion were also seen in some nonresponding patients. In the 0.1-3.0 mg/kg groups, partial responders had among the lowest normalized peripheral clonal expansion, particularly in CD8+ T cells. After ivuxolimab, expanded clones were on average more numerous among CD8+ T cells than among CD4+ T cells.

The trial excluded patients who had a history of autoimmune disease or were on systemic immunosuppression. Peripheral blood for TCR sequencing was drawn from every dose cohort at baseline, at cycle 4 day 1 and at cycle 7 day 1. Samples came from an open-label, multicenter, first-in-human phase I dose-escalation trial of ivuxolimab. Adults with locally advanced or metastatic melanoma, renal cell carcinoma, hepatocellular carcinoma or head and neck squamous cell carcinoma were enrolled in the trial. Before TCR sequencing, CD4+ and CD8+ T cells were separately sorted from peripheral blood. Note on this clone: Its antigen is still unknown. The record has no base qualities; no much larger clone is one base away.

For sequencing of the TCRbeta CDR3 region, genomic DNA was extracted from the sorted cells. TCRbeta CDR3 regions were sequenced using the immunoSEQ Assay. TCRdb took over this immuneACCESS table, retaining in-frame rearrangements with V and J assigned. Such tables are incomplete; in checked studies, under half of the missing clones stem from an unresolved V gene, and the remainder is unexplained. Recorded for this sample are under 90,000 clones; roughly 80% of them occurred a single time. The biggest ten clones account for 2.1% of the sample. V drops 4 bases and J drops 5 bases, leaving 9 bases in between. The CDR3 has 13 amino acids, counting the end cysteine and phenylalanine. This entry keeps only the CDR3 DNA: 39 bases, framed from base 1. Based on the germline V gene, the CDR1 and CDR2 sequences are MGHRA and YSYEKL.

Sequencing used CD4+ or CD8+ T cells sorted from blood, obtained in a trial of the OX40 agonist ivuxolimab. This clonotype originated in an adult with an advanced solid tumor such as melanoma, head and neck, liver or kidney cancer. The chain employs TRBV4-1 and TRBJ1-5, and possibly TRBD1, on 5 matching bases. The DNA sequence is given as TGCGCCAGCAGCCCAATCAGGGATCAGCCCCAGCATTTT. This sequence encodes CASSPIRDQPQHF.